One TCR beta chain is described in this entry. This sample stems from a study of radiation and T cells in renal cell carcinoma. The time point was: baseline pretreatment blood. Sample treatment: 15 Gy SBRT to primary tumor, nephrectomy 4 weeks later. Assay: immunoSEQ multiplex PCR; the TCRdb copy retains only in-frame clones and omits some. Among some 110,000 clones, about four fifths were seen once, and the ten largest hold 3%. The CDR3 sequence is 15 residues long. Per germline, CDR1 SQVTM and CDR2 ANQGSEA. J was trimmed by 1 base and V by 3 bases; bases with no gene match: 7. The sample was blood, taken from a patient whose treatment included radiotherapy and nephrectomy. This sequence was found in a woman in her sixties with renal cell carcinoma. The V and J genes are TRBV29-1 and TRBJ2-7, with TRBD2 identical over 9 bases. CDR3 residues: CSVDFLAGSSYEQYF. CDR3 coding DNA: TGCAGCGTTGACTTTCTAGCGGGGAGTTCCTACGAGCAGTACTTC.